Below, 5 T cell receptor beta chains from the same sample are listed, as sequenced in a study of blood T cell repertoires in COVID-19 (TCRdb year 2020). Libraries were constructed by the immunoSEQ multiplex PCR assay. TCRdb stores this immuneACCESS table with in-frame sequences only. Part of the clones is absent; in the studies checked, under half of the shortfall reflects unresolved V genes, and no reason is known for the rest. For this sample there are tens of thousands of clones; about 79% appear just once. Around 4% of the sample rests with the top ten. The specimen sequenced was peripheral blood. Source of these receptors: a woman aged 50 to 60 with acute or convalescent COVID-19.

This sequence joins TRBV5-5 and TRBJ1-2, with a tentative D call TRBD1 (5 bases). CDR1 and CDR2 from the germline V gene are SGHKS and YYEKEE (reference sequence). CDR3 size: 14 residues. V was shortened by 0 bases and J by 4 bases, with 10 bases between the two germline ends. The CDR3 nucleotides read TGTGCCAGCAGCTTGGTTATCAGGGCCTATGGCTACACCTTC. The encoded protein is CASSLVIRAYGYTF.

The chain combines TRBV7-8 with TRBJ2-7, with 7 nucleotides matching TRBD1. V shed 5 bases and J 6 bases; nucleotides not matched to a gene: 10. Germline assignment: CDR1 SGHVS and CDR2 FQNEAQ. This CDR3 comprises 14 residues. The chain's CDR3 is CASSLQGTLSEQYF. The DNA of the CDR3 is TGTGCCAGCAGCCTACAGGGGACCCTTTCCGAGCAGTACTTC.

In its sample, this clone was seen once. CDR3 region: CASTRPGGIYGYTF. The DNA of the CDR3 is TGTGCCAGTACCCGGCCGGGGGGCATCTATGGCTACACCTTC. The chain uses TRBV19 and TRBJ1-2; possible D gene TRBD1, 6 bases. The CDR3 loop spans 14 amino acids. Per germline, CDR1 LNHDA and CDR2 SQIVND (reference sequence). V gave up 7 bases and J gave up 4 bases, with 16 bases separating them.

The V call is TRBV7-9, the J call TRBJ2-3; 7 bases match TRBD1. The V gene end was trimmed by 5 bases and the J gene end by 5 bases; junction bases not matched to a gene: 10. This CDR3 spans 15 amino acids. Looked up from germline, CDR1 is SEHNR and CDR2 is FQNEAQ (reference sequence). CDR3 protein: CASSRRDRAGDTQYF. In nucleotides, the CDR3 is TGTGCCAGCAGCCGCCGGGACAGAGCTGGAGATACGCAGTATTTT.

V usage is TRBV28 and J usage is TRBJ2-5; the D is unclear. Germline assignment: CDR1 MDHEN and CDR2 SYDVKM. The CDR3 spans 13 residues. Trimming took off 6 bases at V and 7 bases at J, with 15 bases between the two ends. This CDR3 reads CASRSLEEGTQYF. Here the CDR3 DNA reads TGTGCCAGCAGGTCGCTAGAAGAAGGGACCCAGTACTTC.